The sequence of this TCR beta chain was determined in a study of T cells in Graves' hyperthyroidism and ophthalmopathy. Study-wide results and limits: Most thyroid clonotypes expanded above 0.001 were also detected in blood.

The V gene lost 6 bases and the J gene lost 9 bases, with 13 bases spanning the gap. Germline CDR1 and CDR2: SGDLS and YYNGEE. This CDR3 has 13 residues. Ten or more counts support this clonotype. Its antigen is undetermined. Template material for amplifying TCR beta CDR3 regions consisted of RNA transcripts. The HTBI primer set was used in a first-round RT-PCR of the TCR CDR3. TCRdb fed the multiplex PCR reads into MiXCR, producing one record per CDR3 protein. Among almost 50,000 distinct CDR3 sequences, roughly half were seen once, and the ten largest hold 34%. Patients aged 18 to 65 had newly diagnosed hyperthyroidism lasting under 2 months.

The TCR originated in a man aged 18 to 29 with Graves' hyperthyroidism. The chain employs TRBV9 and TRBJ1-6; tentatively, D is TRBD1 (5 bases). The sample comprised peripheral blood or thyroid tissue (not recorded which). The CDR3 nucleotides read TGTGCCAGCACTGAGACCGGGGGTTCACCCCTCCACTTT. This gives the protein CASTETGGSPLHF.